Listed below are T cell receptor beta chains from one sample, sequenced in a study of long-term antiretroviral therapy in people with HIV. The repertoire was sequenced with immunoSEQ multiplex PCR; TCRdb's copy has only in-frame clones and lacks some. The top ten clones hold approximately 6.4% of a sample with 25,000 to 30,000 clones, over 85% of them seen once. Sequencing used unsorted PBMCs, obtained approximately 6.3 years after starting antiretroviral therapy. All receptors come from a woman between 35 and 50 years old with HIV. The CDR3 runs from the conserved cysteine through the conserved F or W. D genes are given only for firm matches. A row's size may be missing; if present it is once, few, many or a size class.

v_call,d_call,j_call,clone_size,cdr3_nt,cdr3_aa
TRBV28,TRBD2,TRBJ2-1,-,TGTGCCAGCAGTTCCCTCCGGGGGGCCTACAATGAGCAGTTCTTC,CASSSLRGAYNEQFF
TRBV27,-,TRBJ2-1,once,TGTGCCAGCGGGAGTTTTTCCTACAATGAGCAGTTCTTC,CASGSFSYNEQFF
TRBV4-3,-,TRBJ1-2,-,TGCGCCAGCAGCCAAGAATCGACAGCCTATGGCTACACCTTC,CASSQESTAYGYTF
TRBV5-4,TRBD1,TRBJ1-1,few,TGTGCCAGCACCCCGGGGAGGGGGCGAAACACTGAAGCTTTCTTT,CASTPGRGRNTEAFF
TRBV25-1,-,TRBJ1-2,-,TGTGCCAGCAGTGAATCAGATGGGGGTCCTAACTATGGCTACACCTTC,CASSESDGGPNYGYTF
TRBV7-9,-,TRBJ1-2,-,TGTGCCAGCAGCCACCGGGACCCACGAGTCTACACCTTC,CASSHRDPRVYTF
TRBV4-3,TRBD1,TRBJ1-2,-,TGCGCCAGCAGCCAGGCTACTGGACAGGGGACCTATGGCTACACCTTC,CASSQATGQGTYGYTF
TRBV19,-,TRBJ1-2,-,TGTGCCAGTAGTATTGTGGGGGCTGTGAACTATGGCTACACCTTC,CASSIVGAVNYGYTF
TRBV5-5,-,TRBJ1-1,-,TGTGCCAGCAGCTTGGCCCTTACAGGGAGTATCACTGAAGCTTTCTTT,CASSLALTGSITEAFF
TRBV5-1,-,TRBJ1-2,-,TGCGCCAGCAGCTCCGAGGAGGAGGCTTATGGCTACACCTTC,CASSSEEEAYGYTF
TRBV6-5,TRBD2,TRBJ2-3,-,TGTGCCAGCAAGAGAGCGGGGGGCACAGATACGCAGTATTTT,CASKRAGGTDTQYF
TRBV30,TRBD1,TRBJ1-1,once,TGTGCCTGGAGTGAAACTGACAGGGTAGCTTTCTTT,CAWSETDRVAFF
TRBV7-2,TRBD1,TRBJ1-2,-,TGTGCCAGCAGCCTTAGGGACAGGGGGAACCCGCAGGGCTACACCTTC,CASSLRDRGNPQGYTF
TRBV2,-,TRBJ1-1,-,TGTGCCAGCAGTCCGATATCGGCCACTGAAGCTTTCTTT,CASSPISATEAFF
TRBV19,-,TRBJ1-3,-,TGTGCCAGCATTAACTCTGGAAACACCATATATTTT,CASINSGNTIYF
TRBV5-1,TRBD1,TRBJ2-7,-,TGCGCCAGCAGAATTACGGGACAGGGCTACTACGAGCAGTACTTC,CASRITGQGYYEQYF
TRBV5-1,TRBD1,TRBJ2-3,-,TGCGCCAGCAGCTTGGAGGGACAGGGAACAGATACGCAGTATTTT,CASSLEGQGTDTQYF
TRBV2,-,TRBJ1-6,-,TGTGCCAGCAGTGAACCCGGTAATCCAAAGGCCCTCCACTTT,CASSEPGNPKALHF
TRBV4-2,TRBD2,TRBJ2-5,-,TGTGCCAGCAGCCCGACTACCCCGACGGAACGGGGGGGGCAGGAACAAGAGACCCAGTACTTC,CASSPTTPTERGGQEQETQYF
TRBV6-1,-,TRBJ2-2,-,TGTGCCAGCGCGAGGTCGAACACCGGGGAGCTGTTTTTT,CASARSNTGELFF
TRBV9,-,TRBJ1-2,-,TGTGCCAGCAGCGGCTACAGGGATAACTATGGCTACACCTTC,CASSGYRDNYGYTF
TRBV7-3,TRBD2,TRBJ2-2,once,TGTGCCAGCAGCCCGGGACTAGCGGGCACCGGGGAGCTGTTTTTT,CASSPGLAGTGELFF
TRBV5-6,TRBD1,TRBJ2-4,-,TGTGCCAGCAGCTCCCAGGGACAGGGGGCCAAAAACATTCAGTACTTC,CASSSQGQGAKNIQYF
TRBV19,TRBD1,TRBJ1-2,few,TGTGCCAGTAGTACGACAGGGGTGAGTGGCTACACCTTC,CASSTTGVSGYTF
TRBV5-6,TRBD1,TRBJ2-7,once,TGTGCCAGCAGCCGGGACAGGTCCTACGAGCAGTACTTC,CASSRDRSYEQYF
TRBV5-6,-,TRBJ1-3,-,TGTGCCAGCAGCTTGCTCGGTGGAAACACCATATATTTT,CASSLLGGNTIYF
TRBV19,TRBD1,TRBJ1-2,-,TGTGCCAGTAGTGCACCGGGACAGGGTGATCGAGGCTACACCTTC,CASSAPGQGDRGYTF
TRBV7-2,-,TRBJ1-2,-,TGTGCCAGCAGCTTAGAAGCGGGCGGCTACACCTTC,CASSLEAGGYTF
TRBV6-5,TRBD1,TRBJ2-7,-,TGTGCCAGCAGTTACTCGGGACAGGTCTCCTACGAGCAGTACTTC,CASSYSGQVSYEQYF
TRBV7-8,TRBD2,TRBJ2-3,-,TGTGCCAGCAGCTCTACTAGCGGGGGTATCACAGATACGCAGTATTTT,CASSSTSGGITDTQYF
TRBV2,-,TRBJ2-2,few,TGTGCCAGCAGGATTCTAAAGAACACCGGGGAGCTGTTTTTT,CASRILKNTGELFF
TRBV5-4,-,TRBJ1-3,-,TGTGCCAGCAGCTTGGAGGGAGATGGAAACACCATATATTTT,CASSLEGDGNTIYF
TRBV18,-,TRBJ2-5,-,TGTGCCAGCTCACCTAAGACGGGGGAGACCCAGTACTTC,CASSPKTGETQYF
TRBV29-1,-,TRBJ1-1,-,TGCAGCGCGGAAGTGAACACTGAAGCTTTCTTT,CSAEVNTEAFF
TRBV15,TRBD2,TRBJ2-3,-,TGTGCCACCAGCAGAGATCTGGGGACTAGCGGGGGGCATGAAGATACGCAGTATTTT,CATSRDLGTSGGHEDTQYF
TRBV9,-,TRBJ1-3,-,TGTGCCAGCAGCGCTTGGGACCGAGGGTCTGGAAACACCATATATTTT,CASSAWDRGSGNTIYF
TRBV19,TRBD1,TRBJ1-6,few,TGTGCCAGTATGGGGACAGGGGGGACCTCACCCCTCCACTTT,CASMGTGGTSPLHF
TRBV5-8,-,TRBJ2-3,-,TGTGCCAGCAGCTTGGCCACCTCCGGGGGGCGTACAGATACGCAGTATTTT,CASSLATSGGRTDTQYF
TRBV5-6,-,TRBJ1-1,-,TGTGCCAGCAGCATCTGGACATGGAACACTGAAGCTTTCTTT,CASSIWTWNTEAFF
TRBV4-1,-,TRBJ2-1,-,TGCGCCAGCAGGGGATTAGGGGTCCATTCCAACTACAATGAGCAGTTCTTC,CASRGLGVHSNYNEQFF
TRBV11-2,-,TRBJ2-3,-,TGTGCCAGCAGCTTATTCAGCTCTGGGGCCGCTAGAGATACGCAGTATTTT,CASSLFSSGAARDTQYF
TRBV12-5,-,TRBJ1-1,-,TGTGCTAGTGGTTCAAGAGACAGTGGACCTTACAACACTGAAGCTTTCTTT,CASGSRDSGPYNTEAFF
TRBV11-3,-,TRBJ1-2,-,TGTGCCAGCAGCTTAAAAGGGACCGAGATCACCTTC,CASSLKGTEITF